A selection of T cell receptor beta chains follows, all from one sample in a study of multiple sclerosis patients with progressive multifocal leukoencephalopathy. Some clones are missing from TCRdb's copy, which holds only in-frame ones; the method was immunoSEQ multiplex PCR. This sample carries under 30,000 clones, approximately 89% of them seen once, and the ten largest clones take about 2%. The material was PBMCs, obtained from a patient treated with natalizumab. The receptors were gathered from a man in his thirties or forties with multiple sclerosis. CDR3s include the opening cysteine and the closing phenylalanine or tryptophan.

v_call: TRBV27
cdr3_aa: CASSSRVLEAKNIQYF

v_call: TRBV14
cdr3_aa: CASSQDRAVLNTEAFF

v_call: TRBV4-1
cdr3_aa: CASSQEPPGPLGEKLFF

v_call: TRBV5-6
cdr3_aa: CASSLGQTNQPQHF

v_call: TRBV27
cdr3_aa: CASSGRTGISLDPLHF

v_call: TRBV11-2
cdr3_aa: CASSPGIWTVDDSGNTIYF

v_call: TRBV11-1
cdr3_aa: CASRAGTPRNTEAFF

v_call: TRBV19
cdr3_aa: CASSWSGTNYGYTF

v_call: TRBV12-5
cdr3_aa: CASPSGQGAEGANVLTF

v_call: TRBV19
cdr3_aa: CASSADRNTIYF

v_call: TRBV10-1
cdr3_aa: CASSRKGGGRWWEYF

v_call: TRBV10-3
cdr3_aa: CAISESTGGDTQYF

v_call: TRBV29-1
cdr3_aa: CSVETGEQYF

v_call: TRBV7-8
cdr3_aa: CASSLRYLQPQHF

v_call: TRBV13
cdr3_aa: CASSERTGPLAKNIQYF

v_call: TRBV6-5
cdr3_aa: CASRRDYLLDTEAFF

v_call: TRBV30
cdr3_aa: CAYQQGRWADTQYF

v_call: TRBV28
cdr3_aa: CASRIQGANYNEQFF

v_call: TRBV30
cdr3_aa: CAWRGAGLAGDEQYF

v_call: TRBV15
cdr3_aa: CATSKRGLETQYF

v_call: TRBV7-8
cdr3_aa: CASSIGTWPQYF

v_call: TRBV27
cdr3_aa: CASSPYREGEQFF

v_call: TRBV18
cdr3_aa: CASSPVGASQPQHF

v_call: TRBV5-6
cdr3_aa: CASSLDRVPEAFF

v_call: TRBV11-2
cdr3_aa: CASSYSRVNYGYTF

v_call: TRBV5-1
cdr3_aa: CASSYGLVNTEAFF

v_call: TRBV13
cdr3_aa: CASSPEGLAETQYF

v_call: TRBV18
cdr3_aa: CASSPTPTGTEQYF

v_call: TRBV4-2
cdr3_aa: CASSQDKPWEQFF

v_call: TRBV4-3
cdr3_aa: CASSGRPGQGKDYGYTF

v_call: TRBV20-1
cdr3_aa: CSEGDPYEQYF

v_call: TRBV5-6
cdr3_aa: CASSLTDGPEAFF

v_call: TRBV5-6
cdr3_aa: CASSPGQAYGYTF

v_call: TRBV7-8
cdr3_aa: CASSSRTDTQYF

v_call: TRBV7-3
cdr3_aa: CASSLTTGANVLTF

v_call: TRBV19
cdr3_aa: CASSIKAGVNTEAFF

v_call: TRBV7-8
cdr3_aa: CASSRLRHPNTGELFF

v_call: TRBV7-9
cdr3_aa: CASSLDGFNQPQHF

v_call: TRBV15
cdr3_aa: CATSREDRGLFYGYTF

v_call: TRBV10-3
cdr3_aa: CAISESGEMGEQFF

v_call: TRBV4-2
cdr3_aa: CASSQDTGVYEQYF

v_call: TRBV12-5
cdr3_aa: CASGDRGVYEQFF

v_call: TRBV7-9
cdr3_aa: CASSSWASGSFEQFF

v_call: TRBV7-9
cdr3_aa: CASSLGTGRSDTQYF

v_call: TRBV29-1
cdr3_aa: CSVLTGNGYTF

v_call: TRBV29-1
cdr3_aa: CSAEVWQETQYF

v_call: TRBV14
cdr3_aa: CASSTLDNSYEQYF

v_call: TRBV11-2
cdr3_aa: CASSYRPGAYNEQFF

v_call: TRBV19
cdr3_aa: CAKGLAGVGGWETQYF

v_call: TRBV27
cdr3_aa: CASSRPGETQYF

v_call: TRBV11-3
cdr3_aa: CASSPGLAGGAVYNEQFF

v_call: TRBV4-3
cdr3_aa: CASSGSDRGGDGYTF

v_call: TRBV4-3
cdr3_aa: CASSQEGGWSGANVLTF

v_call: TRBV6-1
cdr3_aa: CASSQSYEQYF

v_call: TRBV10-3
cdr3_aa: CAIRGPGRENYGYTF

v_call: TRBV4-3
cdr3_aa: CASSQDLGGGKNIQYF

v_call: TRBV9
cdr3_aa: CASSVASGKRVEQFF

v_call: TRBV7-2
cdr3_aa: CASSSLSWGASYNEQFF

v_call: TRBV19
cdr3_aa: CASRGLAGNTGELFF